The T cell receptor (beta chain) under discussion was sequenced for a study of vaccination and CD4 T cells after COVID-19. Whole-study context: Post-COVID specimens were obtained a median approximately 95 days after diagnosis (range 35 to 161). The study's findings and limits: In median terms, SARS-CoV-2-reactive clonotypes went from about 20 to 38, a nonsignificant rise.

Concerning this clonotype itself: Its cognate antigen is unknown.

Stated time point: late sampling 161 to 241 days after vaccination in a few convalescent patients. Treatment specified: approximately 10-day PBMC culture with coronavirus spike peptide pools or control peptides (ViraFEST assay). Per germline, CDR1 MNHEY and CDR2 SMNVEV (reference sequence). The V and J ends lost 3 bases and 14 bases respectively, with 25 bases between them. The CDR3 runs to 15 residues. Sequencing of the DNA from cultured CD4+ T cells was carried out with the Oncomine TCR Beta short-read assay. Using its own MiXCR run on the PCR reads, TCRdb lists one record per CDR3 protein. This table holds about 22,000 distinct CDR3 sequences, roughly two fifths found once.

The sequence was collected from a human donor who had recovered from COVID-19. Sequenced here: CD4+ T cells from blood, cultured in vitro, sampled about 7 months after SARS-CoV-2 vaccination. The chain recombines TRBV27 with TRBJ1-2; D is undetermined. This CDR3 is CASSFHGREKVGETF. Here the CDR3 DNA reads TGTGCCAGCAGTTTTCATGGTAGGGAGAAAGTAGGAGAGACCTTC.